Below are 27 T cell receptor beta chains sequenced from a single sample in a study of blood T cell repertoires in COVID-19. Data came from immunoSEQ multiplex PCR; TCRdb stores just in-frame clones and leaves some out. This table has approximately 210,000 clones, over 75% appearing once. The sequencing input was peripheral blood. The source of these receptors is a middle-aged woman with acute or convalescent COVID-19.

The V gene is TRBV10-1, the J gene TRBJ2-1; 10 bases align to TRBD2. Germline V gives CDR1 WNHNN, CDR2 SYGVQD (reference sequence). Unmatched junction bases numbered 6, after V lost 4 bases and J lost 0 bases. The CDR3 contains 17 residues. The CDR3 here is CASSGSGGLRSYNEQFF. The CDR3 DNA is TGCGCCAGCAGTGGTAGCGGGGGGCTCCGCTCCTACAATGAGCAGTTCTTC.

The CDR3 here is CASSLGQLQETQYF. CDR3 nucleotide sequence: TGTGCCAGCAGCTTGGGACAGCTCCAAGAGACCCAGTACTTC. The gene calls are TRBV7-8 and TRBJ2-5, with 7 bases fitting TRBD1. Germline loops: CDR1 SGHVS, CDR2 FQNEAQ. This CDR3 region has 14 residues. J lost 1 base, V lost 3 bases, and 2 bases had no gene match.

This CDR3 is CAISDQGQLNTEAFF. The CDR3 DNA sequence: TGTGCCATCAGTGACCAAGGACAGTTGAACACTGAAGCTTTCTTT. The chain carries TRBV10-3 and TRBJ1-1; D is possibly TRBD1 (6 bases). Looked up from germline, CDR1 is ENHRY and CDR2 is SYGVKD. This CDR3 is built from 15 residues. Trimming took 3 bases from V and 0 from J, leaving 11 bases between them.

This chain joins TRBV6-5 and TRBJ2-7; 8 bases are a match to TRBD2. J was trimmed by 10 bases and V by 5 bases; bases with no gene match: 16. Germline values: CDR1 MNHEY, CDR2 SVGAGI. The CDR3 is 15 residues long. The CDR3 DNA reads TGTGCCAGCAGTCCCGGACGGGGGGGCGAGCTCGCACAGTACGTC. It translates to CASSPGRGGELAQYV.

The chain joins TRBV11-2 to TRBJ2-1; D gene uncertain. CDR1 SGHAT and CDR2 FQNNGV come from the germline V gene. The CDR3 is 13 amino acids. V lost 2 bases, J lost 8 bases, and 10 bases lay in between. The chain's CDR3 is CASSLPPSDEQFF. CDR3 DNA: TGTGCCAGCAGCTTACCCCCCAGCGATGAGCAGTTCTTC.

The chain links TRBV12-5 to TRBJ1-5; no clear D gene. The germline V gene has CDR1 LGHNT and CDR2 FRNRAP. The CDR3 runs 16 residues. V gave up 6 bases and J gave up 3 bases, with 18 bases separating them. CDR3 loop: CASGSTPGVNNQPQHF. CDR3 nucleotide sequence: TGTGCTAGTGGCTCGACCCCGGGTGTGAACAATCAGCCCCAGCATTTT.

V usage is TRBV4-1 and J usage is TRBJ2-7; possibly TRBD2 for D (5 bases). The V gene's germline CDR1 is MGHRA and CDR2 YSYEKL. This CDR3 is built from 15 residues. V was shortened by 3 bases and J by 3 bases, with 15 bases between the two germline ends. In DNA, the CDR3 is TGCGCCAGCAGCCATGGGAGCGCCCCCAACTACGAGCAGTACGTC. This codes for CASSHGSAPNYEQYV.

Here the CDR3 reads CASTVTSYEQYV. The CDR3, as DNA: TGTGCCAGCACGGTAACTTCCTACGAGCAGTACGTC. The chain employs TRBV2 and TRBJ2-7; no definite D call. CDR3 length equals 12 residues. V lost 7 bases, J lost 1 base, and 8 bases lay in between. Germline CDR1 SNHLY, CDR2 FYNNEI.

The CDR3 DNA reads as TGTGCCAGCAGCCAAGGGGGGCTCGGGCAGTACGTC. Amino acids: CASSQGGLGQYV. The chain is built from TRBV3-1 (or the pseudogene TRBV3-2) and TRBJ2-7; a possible D gene is TRBD1 (6 bases). V was shortened by 1 base and J by 9 bases, with 10 bases between the two germline ends. In germline, CDR1 is LGHDT, CDR2 YNNKEL (reference sequence). The CDR3 has 12 residues.

The J gene is TRBJ2-1, the V gene TRBV13, with D hard to call. The CDR3 runs 13 residues. CDR1 is PRHDT, CDR2 FYEKMQ, per germline (reference sequence). V was shortened by 0 bases and J by 7 bases, with 7 bases between the two germline ends. CDR3 nucleotide sequence: TGTGCCAGCAGCTTAGGTCCGGGTAATGAGCAGTTCTTC. It yields the protein CASSLGPGNEQFF.

J is TRBJ1-5 and V is TRBV2; D possibly corresponds to TRBD1 (5 bases). There are 16 residues in the CDR3. Trimming removed 4 bases from V and 7 bases from J, with 20 bases in between. Germline CDR1 reads SNHLY; CDR2 reads FYNNEI. The CDR3 DNA is TGTGCCAGCAGTGCTTTCAGGGCGACGTCTCAACAGCCCCAGCATTTT. This sequence encodes CASSAFRATSQQPQHF.

This sequence joins TRBV27 and TRBJ2-7; 8 bases agree with TRBD1. CDR3 length equals 16 residues. Germline V CDR1 and CDR2: MNHEY, SMNVEV (reference sequence). Trimming removed 0 bases from V and 7 bases from J; junction bases left unmatched: 11. Here the CDR3 DNA reads TGTGCCAGCAGTTTATCCAACCCCGGACAGGGTAGTGAGCAGTACGTC. Encoded protein: CASSLSNPGQGSEQYV.

The chain is built from TRBV19 and TRBJ2-2; 9 nucleotides agree with TRBD1. This CDR3 comprises 14 residues. The trim removed 8 bases at V and 3 bases at J, leaving 4 bases unmatched. The germline CDR1 and CDR2 sequences are LNHDA and SQIVND (reference sequence). The CDR3 bases are TGTGCCAGTGGGACAGGGACCCACACCGGGGAGCTGTTTTTT. Residues: CASGTGTHTGELFF.

J is TRBJ1-2 and V is TRBV15, with TRBD1 as a possible D gene (5 bases). The V gene's germline CDR1 is LNHNV and CDR2 YYDKDF (reference sequence). Trimming left V 4 bases short and J 5 bases short, with 11 bases between. The CDR3 length is 13 residues. As DNA, the CDR3 is TGTGCCACCAGCACAGGGATGTCGTATGGCTACACCTTC. It specifies CATSTGMSYGYTF.

In this sample, this clone turned up once. V and J are TRBV3-1 (or the pseudogene TRBV3-2) and TRBJ1-6; TRBD1 matches 8 bases. Germline-derived CDR1 and CDR2 are LGHDT and YNNKEL (reference sequence). This CDR3 spans 15 amino acids. After removal of 4 bases from V and 8 bases from J, the junction contained 7 bases not matched to a gene. Here the CDR3 reads CASSLTGTGHSPLHF. CDR3 nucleotide sequence: TGTGCCAGCAGCCTGACCGGGACAGGCCATTCACCCCTCCACTTT.

The rearrangement links TRBV18 to TRBJ2-7; TRBD1 is a possible D gene (6 bases). CDR1 and CDR2 (germline): KGHSH, LQKENI. Trimming took 6 bases from V and 2 from J, leaving 11 bases between them. The CDR3 spans 13 residues. The CDR3 sequence: CASSDSLTYEQYV. The CDR3 DNA follows: TGTGCCAGCTCGGACAGTTTAACCTACGAGCAGTACGTC.

The V gene is TRBV5-1, the J gene TRBJ2-5; TRBD2 agrees at 10 bases. The CDR3 loop spans 18 amino acids. V gave up 4 bases and J gave up 0 bases; unmatched junction bases: 12. Per germline, CDR1 SGHRS and CDR2 YFSETQ. The CDR3 sequence: CASSPGGLAGVYQETQYF. The CDR3 region has the DNA TGCGCCAGCAGCCCAGGGGGGCTAGCGGGGGTTTACCAAGAGACCCAGTACTTC.

The V gene is TRBV5-1, the J gene TRBJ2-5; 9 positions agree with TRBD1. V dropped 4 bases and J dropped 5; count of bases not matched to a gene: 6. Germline CDR1 is SGHRS and CDR2 is YFSETQ. The CDR3 is 14 residues long. Here the CDR3 DNA reads TGCGCCAGCAGCCCGGGACAGGGTATGGAGACCCAGTACTTC. Protein product: CASSPGQGMETQYF. Together with reference TRBV5-1 and TRBJ2-5, the CDR3 gives the full variable domain: KAGVTQTPRYLIKTRGQQVTLSCSPISGHRSVSWYQQTPGQGLQFLFEYFSETQRNKGNFPGRFSGRQFSNSRSEMNVSTLELGDSALYLCASSPGQGMETQYFGPGTRLLVL.

The rearrangement links TRBV2 to TRBJ1-5; 12 positions agree with TRBD1. Trimming cost V 6 bases and J 6 bases; bases outside gene matches: 6. This CDR3 is 15 amino acids long. Per the germline V gene, CDR1 is SNHLY and CDR2 is FYNNEI. The CDR3 spells CASRGTGGISQPQHF. The DNA for the CDR3 is TGTGCCAGCAGAGGGACAGGGGGCATTAGTCAGCCCCAGCATTTT.

The rearrangement uses TRBV5-8 and TRBJ1-4, with a possible D match to TRBD1 (6 bases). CDR3 length: 16 amino acids. Trimming took 1 base from V and 5 from J, leaving 15 bases between them. Germline CDR1 reads SGHTS; CDR2 reads YDEGEE. The DNA of the CDR3 is TGTGCCAGCAGCTTGTTCTTGACAGGAGCGAATGAAAAACTGTTTTTT. Translated: CASSLFLTGANEKLFF.

This sequence joins TRBV4-1 and TRBJ1-2; 9 nucleotides match TRBD1. Germline V gene sequence: CDR1 MGHRA, CDR2 YSYEKL. The CDR3 contains 19 residues. Germline trimming cut 1 base from V and 2 bases from J; bases unmatched to any gene: 14. DNA for the CDR3: TGCGCCAGCAGCCAAGTGGGCCGGGACAGGGAGCCCTCCAACTATGGCTACACCTTC. This sequence encodes CASSQVGRDREPSNYGYTF.

The chain carries TRBV15 and TRBJ1-2; no firm D call. V gave up 8 bases and J gave up 4 bases, with 17 bases separating them. The CDR3 length is 14 residues. The germline CDR1 and CDR2 sequences are LNHNV and YYDKDF (reference sequence). The DNA of the CDR3 is TGTGCCACCGCTAGGGCGCGGAGGAGCTATGGCTACACCTTC. Translating gives CATARARRSYGYTF.

The chain carries TRBV9 and TRBJ1-1, with 9 bases identical to TRBD1. Unmatched junction bases numbered 3, after V lost 3 bases and J lost 6 bases. Per the germline V gene, CDR1 is SGDLS and CDR2 is YYNGEE. CDR3 length: 13 amino acids. The CDR3 reads CASSGGQGAEAFF. CDR3 bases: TGTGCCAGCAGCGGGGGACAGGGCGCTGAAGCTTTCTTT. Looking up the rest from reference TRBV9 and TRBJ1-1 gives the full variable domain: DSGVTQTPKHLITATGQRVTLRCSPRSGDLSVYWYQQSLDQGLQFLIQYYNGEERAKGNILERFSAQQFPDLHSELNLSSLELGDSALYFCASSGGQGAEAFFGQGTRLTVV.

The chain joins TRBV2 to TRBJ1-2; a possible D gene is TRBD1 (6 bases). CDR1 SNHLY and CDR2 FYNNEI come from the germline V gene. This CDR3 region has 13 residues. V was cut by 3 bases and J by 4 bases, with 9 bases left in between. The CDR3 nucleotides are TGTGCCAGCAGTGACGACAGGATCTATGGCTACACCTTC. Its protein product is CASSDDRIYGYTF. The full variable domain, rest sourced from reference TRBV2 and TRBJ1-2, is EPEVTQTPSHQVTQMGQEVILRCVPISNHLYFYWYRQILGQKVEFLVSFYNNEISEKSEIFDDQFSVERPDGSNFTLKIRSTKLEDSAMYFCASSDDRIYGYTFGSGTRLTVV.

The rearrangement joins TRBV18 to TRBJ1-4; D is unclear. CDR1 is KGHSH and CDR2 is LQKENI in the germline V gene. This CDR3 comprises 16 residues. V was clipped by 6 bases and J by 0 bases, with 14 bases between them. CDR3 sequence: CASSMTRNPTNEKLFF. The CDR3 DNA follows: TGTGCCAGCTCTATGACAAGGAATCCAACTAATGAAAAACTGTTTTTT.

The chain combines TRBV3-1 (or the pseudogene TRBV3-2) with TRBJ2-3, with D unclear. V was trimmed by 0 bases and J by 2 bases, leaving 15 bases between them. The CDR3 is 17 residues long. Germline V gene data show CDR1 as LGHDT and CDR2 as YNNKEL (reference sequence). Here the CDR3 DNA reads TGTGCCAGCAGCCAAGATTCGGGTGCGCCCTACACAGATACGCAGTATTTT. Translation gives CASSQDSGAPYTDTQYF.

As regards this clone: One end of the junction is discordant with germline, which a read error may explain. J is TRBJ2-5 and V is TRBV19; tentatively, D is TRBD1 (6 bases). This CDR3 contains 15 residues. Per the germline V gene, CDR1 is LNHDA and CDR2 is SQIVND (reference sequence). The CDR3 sequence: CASRIGTHEGETQYF. The CDR3 nucleotides read TGTGCCAGTAGGATAGGGACACACGAAGGGGAGACCCAGTACTTC.